This TCR beta chain was profiled in a study of blood T cells in healthy people across ages. Germline CDR1 reads SGHAT; CDR2 reads FQNNGV. Trimming stripped 1 base from V and 0 bases from J, with 15 bases between. This CDR3 is 17 amino acids long. Next came a second PCR, run for roughly 6 to 11 cycles, which used a sample-barcoded 5' primer along with a J-beta primer mix. MiXCR, run by TCRdb on the 5' RACE reads, gives a single entry per CDR3 protein. The profile shows about a million distinct CDR3 sequences, roughly 50% of them singletons. The source material was blood. This receptor was identified in an older woman in good health. The chain joins TRBV11-2 to TRBJ1-2; perhaps TRBD1 as D (5 bases). The CDR3 bases are TGTGCCAGCAGCTTAGGATCAGGGTGGGATTCTAACTATGGCTACACCTTC. Translation: CASSLGSGWDSNYGYTF.